Below, 27 T cell receptor beta chains from the same sample are listed, as sequenced in a study of T cells in Graves' hyperthyroidism and ophthalmopathy. What was amplified from RNA transcripts were TCR beta CDR3 regions. Using the HTBI primer set, a first-round RT-PCR was run on the TCR CDR3. TCRdb re-called the multiplex PCR reads with MiXCR, one entry per CDR3 protein. This table holds a few hundred thousand distinct CDR3 sequences, 20% to 25% found once. Sequencing used blood. The receptors were sampled from a man aged 18 to 29 with Graves' hyperthyroidism.

The chain is built from TRBV7-3 and TRBJ2-7, with TRBD2 matching over 7 bases. This CDR3 is built from 16 residues. The ends lost 5 bases at V and 9 bases at J; junction bases unmatched: 19. CDR1 SGHTA and CDR2 FQGTGA come from the germline V gene. The CDR3 region is CASSPIRGEGQRGQYF. The CDR3 DNA reads TGTGCCAGCAGCCCCATCCGGGGGGAGGGGCAGCGGGGGCAGTACTTC.

This clonotype was seen repeatedly, ten times or more. The chain uses TRBV29-1 and TRBJ2-7, with 7 nucleotides matching TRBD1. Germline CDR1 reads SQVTM; CDR2 reads ANQGSEA. Trimming took 7 bases from V and 3 from J; bases not matched to a gene: 6. The CDR3 runs to 12 residues. CDR3 nucleotide sequence: TGCAGCGCAGTGGGACAGAACTACGAGCAGTACTTC. Protein sequence: CSAVGQNYEQYF.

The sample holds a few counts of this clonotype. A much more abundant neighbour one base away suggests this may be a read error. V gene TRBV6-1 combines with J gene TRBJ1-5; the D gene is possibly TRBD1 (5 bases). Trimming took off 3 bases at V and 7 bases at J, with 10 bases between the two ends. CDR3 length equals 13 residues. Germline V gives CDR1 MNHNS, CDR2 SASEGT. For the CDR3, the DNA is TGTGCCAGCAGTGACCAGGGAAAGCAGCCCCAGCATTTT. Residues: CASSDQGKQPQHF.

There are many counts of this clonotype. The chain combines TRBV19 with TRBJ1-5, with D perhaps matching TRBD1 (5 bases). V lost 6 bases and J 2 bases, leaving 14 bases between the germline ends. Germline values: CDR1 LNHDA, CDR2 SQIVND (reference sequence). The CDR3 has 15 amino acids. CDR3 DNA sequence: TGTGCCAGTAGCTTATGGGGACGAGGCAATCAGCCCCAGCATTTT. Translated, it gives CASSLWGRGNQPQHF.

This clonotype was recorded at least ten times. The chain recombines TRBV12-3 or TRBV12-4 with TRBJ1-1; 8 bases agree with TRBD1. This CDR3 has 14 residues. Unmatched junction bases numbered 5, after V lost 1 base and J lost 7 bases. CDR3 loop: CASSLVGTGLEAFF. CDR3 in DNA: TGTGCCAGCAGTTTAGTAGGGACAGGCCTTGAAGCTTTCTTT.

Only a few counts were recorded for this clonotype. The chain has TRBV7-8 and TRBJ2-1, with 12 positions matching TRBD2. This CDR3 comprises 17 residues. Unmatched junction bases numbered 8, after V lost 5 bases and J lost 3 bases. Germline CDR1 and CDR2: SGHVS and FQNEAQ. This chain's CDR3 is CASSKPSGGANYNEQFF. CDR3 coding DNA: TGTGCCAGCAGCAAACCTAGCGGGGGGGCCAACTACAATGAGCAGTTCTTC.

This clonotype was counted many times. The chain uses TRBV12-3 or TRBV12-4 and TRBJ2-5; D is perhaps TRBD1 or TRBD2 (6 bases each). The length of the CDR3 is 14 residues. The V and J ends lost 6 bases and 7 bases respectively, with 18 bases between them. The CDR3 DNA sequence: TGTGCCAGCAGCCCCCGTGCAGGAGGGGGGACCCAGTACTTC. Amino acid sequence: CASSPRAGGGTQYF.

In this sample, this clonotype turned up a few times. The chain recombines TRBV5-5 with TRBJ1-5; D remains ambiguous. This CDR3 comprises 15 residues. Trimming stripped 1 base from V and 0 bases from J, with 8 bases between. Germline V lookup: CDR1 SGHKS, CDR2 YYEKEE (reference sequence). The CDR3 here is CASSLTDHSNQPQHF. CDR3 in DNA: TGTGCCAGCAGCTTGACAGACCATAGCAATCAGCCCCAGCATTTT.

This chain connects TRBV7-8 to TRBJ2-5, with 14 positions matching TRBD2. The CDR3 contains 19 residues. The germline V gene encodes CDR1 SGHVS and CDR2 FQNEAQ. V lost 3 bases to trimming and J lost 9 bases; unmatched junction nucleotides: 18. The DNA for the CDR3 is TGTGCCAGCAGCTTTATCCCCCCAGGACTAGCGGGAGGTACAGGGGCCCAGTACTTC. Amino acid sequence: CASSFIPPGLAGGTGAQYF. Complete variable domain (other parts from reference TRBV7-8 and TRBJ2-5): GAGVSQSPRYKVAKRGQDVALRCDPISGHVSLFWYQQALGQGPEFLTYFQNEAQLDKSGLPSDRFFAERPEGSVSTLKIQRTQQEDSAVYLCASSFIPPGLAGGTGAQYFGPGTRLLVL.

This clonotype occurred many times. The chain links TRBV27 to TRBJ1-5; TRBD1 matches 9 bases. Germline CDR1 reads MNHEY; CDR2 reads SMNVEV (reference sequence). The V and J ends lost 6 bases and 4 bases, in that order; junction bases with no gene match: 10. CDR3 size: 16 residues. The CDR3 coding sequence is TGTGCCAGCAGCCTGATAGGGACAGGGATTAATCAGCCCCAGCATTTT. It encodes CASSLIGTGINQPQHF.

This clonotype showed up many times. The chain carries TRBV3-1 and TRBJ1-1; D remains unclear. CDR1 is LGHDT, CDR2 YNNKEL, per germline (reference sequence). The CDR3 sequence is 13 residues long. The V gene lost 1 base and the J gene lost 1 base, with 4 bases spanning the gap. CDR3 nucleotide sequence: TGTGCCAGCAGCCAAGCAGAGAACACTGAAGCTTTCTTT. It specifies CASSQAENTEAFF.

This clonotype has ten or more counts. At one of its ends the junction is not consistent with the germline gene, which may arise from a read error. The chain is built from TRBV7-7 and TRBJ1-3; maybe TRBD1 (5 bases). The CDR3 is 15 amino acids. Germline V gene lookup returns CDR1 SSHAT and CDR2 FNYEAQ (reference sequence). The CDR3 protein is CASSRSEGPGNTIYF. CDR3 nucleotide sequence: TGTGCTAGCAGCCGTTCGGAGGGGCCTGGAAACACCATATATTTT.

As concerns this clonotype: A much bigger clone sits one base away, suggesting this may be a read error. As the CDR3 is not closed by the conserved phenylalanine or tryptophan, this likely results from a read error. The V call is TRBV4-1, the J call TRBJ1-2, with no clear D. In germline, CDR1 is MGHRA, CDR2 YSYEKL. The CDR3 totals 16 residues. The germline V and J ends were trimmed by 0 bases and 5 bases, with 16 bases remaining between them. The CDR3 nucleotides are TGCGCCAGCAGCCAAGATTCGGCAGGAGGCCCATATGGCTACACCTCC. Translation: CASSQDSAGGPYGYTS.

Ten or more counts support this clonotype. The chain couples TRBV29-1 to TRBJ1-1; possibly TRBD1 for D (5 bases). Germline-derived CDR1 and CDR2 are SQVTM and ANQGSEA. CDR3 length equals 12 residues. The V gene lost 7 bases and the J gene lost 4 bases, with 13 bases spanning the gap. The CDR3 DNA sequence: TGCAGCGCTTACGGCCAGGGCACTGAAGCTTTCTTT. It encodes CSAYGQGTEAFF.

This clonotype has just a few counts. The chain links TRBV4-1 to TRBJ2-5, with a tentative D call TRBD1 (5 bases). CDR1 is MGHRA and CDR2 is YSYEKL in the germline V gene. The CDR3 has 16 amino acids. Trimming removed 3 bases at V and 6 bases at J, with 20 bases between. DNA of the CDR3: TGCGCCAGCAGCCATCTGCCCGGTCCAGGACACAAGACCCAGTACTTC. Amino acid sequence: CASSHLPGPGHKTQYF.

This clonotype came up a few times. V gene TRBV25-1 combines with J gene TRBJ2-5; TRBD1 aligns across 10 bases. V lost 4 bases and J lost 5; bases outside the gene matches: 19. Germline-derived CDR1 and CDR2 are MGHDK and SYGVNS. This CDR3 spans 19 amino acids. This CDR3 reads CASSAGPRPRQGAWETQYF. The CDR3 region has the DNA TGTGCCAGCAGTGCCGGCCCCCGGCCGCGACAGGGGGCCTGGGAGACCCAGTACTTC.

The genes are TRBV29-1 and TRBJ2-5; unclear D gene. CDR3 size: 14 residues. The V and J ends lost 4 bases and 5 bases respectively, with 17 bases between them. From germline, CDR1 is SQVTM and CDR2 ANQGSEA. The chain's CDR3 is CSVGEQTTRETQYF. The CDR3 DNA reads as TGCAGCGTTGGTGAGCAGACGACCCGGGAGACCCAGTACTTC. Based on the CDR3 plus reference TRBV29-1 and TRBJ2-5, the full variable domain is SAVISQKPSRDICQRGTSLTIQCQVDSQVTMMFWYRQQPGQSLTLIATANQGSEATYESGFVIDKFPISRPNLTFSTLTVSNMSPEDSSIYLCSVGEQTTRETQYFGPGTRLLVL.

For this clonotype: At one boundary the junction diverges from the germline segment, which might be a read error. The chain joins TRBV2 to TRBJ1-1, with D possibly being TRBD1 (6 bases). CDR3 length equals 15 residues. CDR1 and CDR2 from the germline V gene are SNHLY and FYNNEI. The chain's CDR3 is CARSANLGGGAEAFF. The CDR3 nucleotides read TGTGCCCGCAGTGCTAACCTAGGGGGAGGGGCTGAAGCTTTCTTT.

This clonotype showed up many times. The chain links TRBV18 to TRBJ1-2, with D perhaps TRBD1 (5 bases). Trimming took off 3 bases at V and 2 bases at J, with 10 bases between the two ends. Per germline, CDR1 KGHSH and CDR2 LQKENI. The CDR3 contains 14 residues. CDR3 protein: CASSPPRTNYGYTF. For the CDR3, the DNA is TGTGCCAGCTCACCCCCTCGGACAAACTATGGCTACACCTTC. Full variable domain (rest looked up from reference TRBV18 and TRBJ1-2): NAGVMQNPRHLVRRRGQEARLRCSPMKGHSHVYWYRQLPEEGLKFMVYLQKENIIDESGMPKERFSAEFPKEGPSILRIQQVVRGDSAAYFCASSPPRTNYGYTFGSGTRLTVV.

Ten or more counts support this clonotype. The chain recombines TRBV19 with TRBJ2-7; the D gene is possibly TRBD2 (5 bases). The CDR3 runs 13 residues. Per the germline V gene, CDR1 is LNHDA and CDR2 is SQIVND (reference sequence). Trimming removed 3 bases at V and 3 bases at J, with 9 bases between. CDR3 nucleotides: TGTGCCAGTAGTATGGGAGTCGGCTACGAGCAGTACTTC. Amino acid sequence: CASSMGVGYEQYF.

This clonotype occurred a few times. This rearrangement joins TRBV20-1 to TRBJ1-1, with 9 bases aligning to TRBD1. Germline values: CDR1 DFQATT, CDR2 SNEGSKA (reference sequence). This CDR3 comprises 15 residues. Unmatched junction bases numbered 7, after V lost 3 bases and J lost 2 bases. The CDR3 protein is CSASYGDRANTEAFF. The CDR3 nucleotides read TGCAGTGCTAGTTATGGGGACAGGGCTAACACTGAAGCTTTCTTT.

The chain has TRBV30 and TRBJ1-1; TRBD1 aligns across 8 bases. This CDR3 comprises 15 residues. CDR1 is GTSNPN, CDR2 SVGIG, per germline (reference sequence). After removal of 5 bases from V and 5 bases from J, the junction contained 13 bases not matched to a gene. CDR3 protein: CAWVLDRAYSTEAFF. In DNA form, the CDR3 reads TGTGCCTGGGTGTTGGACAGGGCGTATTCGACTGAAGCTTTCTTT. Filled out from reference TRBV30 and TRBJ1-1, the complete variable domain reads SQTIHQWPATLVQPVGSPLSLECTVEGTSNPNLYWYRQAAGRGLQLLFYSVGIGQISSEVPQNLSASRPQDRQFILSSKKLLLSDSGFYLCAWVLDRAYSTEAFFGQGTRLTVV.

This clonotype was detected many times. The V gene is TRBV6-1, the J gene TRBJ1-5; the D is unclear. Trimming took 1 base from V and 2 from J, leaving 6 bases between them. The CDR3 is 14 amino acids. Germline CDR1 MNHNS, CDR2 SASEGT. The CDR3: CASSEGQGNQPQHF. DNA of the CDR3: TGTGCCAGCAGTGAAGGGCAGGGCAATCAGCCCCAGCATTTT.

This clonotype was seen repeatedly, ten times or more. Written as DNA, the CDR3 is TGTGCCAGCAGTTTATCAGGGACCTATGGCTACACCTTC. It yields the protein CASSLSGTYGYTF. The chain has TRBV27 and TRBJ1-2; possibly TRBD1 for D (5 bases). Germline CDR1 MNHEY, CDR2 SMNVEV (reference sequence). V was clipped by 0 bases and J by 4 bases, with 6 bases between them. The length of the CDR3 is 13 residues.

This clonotype was counted at least ten times. This chain connects TRBV7-3 to TRBJ1-2; no firm D call. The CDR3 is 17 residues long. Looked up from germline, CDR1 is SGHTA and CDR2 is FQGTGA. V lost 2 bases, J lost 5 bases, and 21 bases lay in between. CDR3 DNA: TGTGCCAGCAGCTTAGAATCGCGGCAAGCCAGCCTTTATGGCTACACCTTC. It translates to CASSLESRQASLYGYTF.

This clonotype was counted between two and nine times. V usage is TRBV25-1 and J usage is TRBJ2-2, with D unresolved. Germline lookup yields CDR1 MGHDK and CDR2 SYGVNS. The V and J ends lost 7 bases and 7 bases respectively, with 13 bases between them. The CDR3 is made up of 13 amino acids. DNA for the CDR3: TGTGCCAGCACCGGCAGTTTGATCGGGGAGCTGTTTTTT. Translating it yields CASTGSLIGELFF.

This clonotype was recorded at least ten times. This chain joins TRBV15 and TRBJ2-5; a weak D match, TRBD2 (6 bases). The V and J ends lost 3 bases and 5 bases respectively, with 10 bases between them. CDR1 and CDR2 (germline): LNHNV, YYDKDF (reference sequence). This CDR3 has 13 residues. Here the CDR3 DNA reads TGTGCCACCAGCAGTTTCGCGGGGGAGACCCAGTACTTC. Translation gives CATSSFAGETQYF.